This TCR beta chain was identified in a study of T cell responses to AZD1222 COVID-19 vaccine. Measured with immunoSEQ multiplex PCR; TCRdb has only the in-frame clones, and not every one. This sample has approximately 130,000 clones, with about 93% found just once. A word on this clone: Antigen specificity is unknown.

The CDR3 runs 16 residues. The J segment lost 8 bases and the V segment lost 5 bases, leaving 15 bases of the junction unmatched. Study-level results: Clonal diversity may have been underestimated, and the donors were mostly white British, with more females than males.

The material was peripheral blood, obtained on day 0 of AZD1222 vaccination. This TCR derives from an adult in good health. J is TRBJ1-2 and V is TRBV23-1, with 9 bases identical to TRBD1. TRBV23-1 is treated as an ORF (open reading frame) with a function not yet certain. The CDR3 protein is CASSDLPGQGKGGYTF. The CDR3 region has the DNA TGCGCCAGCAGTGACCTTCCGGGACAGGGCAAAGGCGGCTACACCTTC.